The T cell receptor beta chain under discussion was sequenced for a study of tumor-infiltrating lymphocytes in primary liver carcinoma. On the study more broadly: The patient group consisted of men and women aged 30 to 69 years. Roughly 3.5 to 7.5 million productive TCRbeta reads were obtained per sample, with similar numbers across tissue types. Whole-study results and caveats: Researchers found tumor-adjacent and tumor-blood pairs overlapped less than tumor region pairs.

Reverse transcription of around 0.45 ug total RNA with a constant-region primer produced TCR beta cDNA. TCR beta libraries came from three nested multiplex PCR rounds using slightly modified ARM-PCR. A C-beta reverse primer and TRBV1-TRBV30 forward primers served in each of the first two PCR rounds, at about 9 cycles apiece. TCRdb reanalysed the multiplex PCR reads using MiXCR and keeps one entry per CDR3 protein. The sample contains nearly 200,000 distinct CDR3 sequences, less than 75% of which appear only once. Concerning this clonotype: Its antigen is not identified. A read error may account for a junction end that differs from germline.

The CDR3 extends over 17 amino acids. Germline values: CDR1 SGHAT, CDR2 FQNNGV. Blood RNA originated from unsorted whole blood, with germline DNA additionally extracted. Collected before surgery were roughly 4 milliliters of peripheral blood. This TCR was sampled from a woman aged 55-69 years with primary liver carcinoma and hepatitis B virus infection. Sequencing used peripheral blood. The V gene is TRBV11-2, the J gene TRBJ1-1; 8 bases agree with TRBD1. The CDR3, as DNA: TGTGCCCGCAGACCCATGGACAGGGCTTTGGGGAACACTGAAGCTTTCTTT. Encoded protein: CARRPMDRALGNTEAFF.